These 25 T cell receptor beta chains were sequenced from one sample in a study of control samples from healthy donors and cancer patients. TCRdb's table, derived via immunoSEQ multiplex PCR, lists solely in-frame clones and lacks some. The profile shows 150,000 to 180,000 clones, approximately 93% of them singletons. The sequenced sample consisted of blood. These receptors all stem from a man aged 40-49 years in good health.

The chain recombines TRBV11-2 with TRBJ2-2; the D call may be TRBD1 or TRBD2 (5 bases each). Trimming shortened V by 2 bases and J by 5 bases, and 6 bases separated the two germline ends. Germline values: CDR1 SGHAT, CDR2 FQNNGV. The CDR3 spans 13 residues. CDR3 protein: CASSLWGTGELFF. The CDR3 nucleotides read TGTGCCAGCAGCTTATGGGGGACCGGGGAGCTGTTTTTT.

This rearrangement joins TRBV24-1 to TRBJ1-5, with TRBD1 identical over 8 bases. The length of the CDR3 is 17 residues. CDR1 KGHDR and CDR2 SFDVKD come from the germline V gene. Trimming at V came to 5 bases and at J to 4 bases, leaving 12 bases not matched to a gene. The CDR3 loop reads CATSAGTGFGRNQPQHF. In nucleotides, the CDR3 is TGTGCCACCAGTGCCGGGACAGGTTTCGGGAGAAATCAGCCCCAGCATTTT.

The V call is TRBV11-2, the J call TRBJ1-2; no reliable D call. Germline CDR1 and CDR2: SGHAT and FQNNGV. Trimming shortened V by 0 bases and J by 7 bases, and 9 bases separated the two germline ends. The CDR3 loop spans 13 amino acids. CDR3 sequence (DNA): TGTGCCAGCAGCTTAGACGGGTTGAGTGGCTACACCTTC. Translation gives CASSLDGLSGYTF. Based on the CDR3 plus reference TRBV11-2 and TRBJ1-2, the full variable domain is EAGVAQSPRYKIIEKRQSVAFWCNPISGHATLYWYQQILGQGPKLLIQFQNNGVVDDSQLPKDRFSAERLKGVDSTLKIQPAKLEDSAVYLCASSLDGLSGYTFGSGTRLTVV.

This clone was detected only a few times. V is TRBV5-1 and J is TRBJ2-3; 7 bases map to TRBD1. Germline lookup yields CDR1 SGHRS and CDR2 YFSETQ. Germline trimming cut 2 bases from V and 2 bases from J; bases unmatched to any gene: 20. The CDR3 runs to 20 residues. This CDR3 is CASSLDSPSSYRGITDTQYF. The CDR3 coding sequence is TGCGCCAGCAGCTTAGACTCGCCCTCCTCATACAGGGGTATCACAGATACGCAGTATTTT.

The chain joins TRBV4-3 to TRBJ1-2; a weak D match, TRBD1 (5 bases). Trimming shortened V by 0 bases and J by 2 bases, and 10 bases separated the two germline ends. This CDR3 region has 15 residues. Germline V gene sequence: CDR1 LGHNA, CDR2 YSLEER. CDR3 DNA: TGCGCCAGCAGCCAAGAAAGGGACGGCAACTATGGCTACACCTTC. Its protein is CASSQERDGNYGYTF.

Of note for this clone: The sample holds other DNA sequences that translate to the same CDR3. This sequence joins TRBV5-1 and TRBJ2-7, with D possibly being TRBD2 (6 bases). The CDR3 totals 14 residues. From germline, CDR1 is SGHRS and CDR2 YFSETQ. V lost 3 bases and J lost 2, with 12 bases in between. The CDR3 loop reads CASSSSGGPYEQYF. CDR3 DNA: TGCGCCAGCAGCTCCTCCGGGGGACCCTACGAGCAGTACTTC.

The chain recombines TRBV4-2 with TRBJ2-1; 9 bases fit TRBD2. The germline V gene encodes CDR1 LGHNA and CDR2 YNFKEQ. V was clipped by 1 base and J by 3 bases; unmatched bases: 7. The CDR3 consists of 17 residues. The CDR3 DNA reads TGTGCCAGCAGCCAAGCGGTTAGCGGGGGTTTCTACAATGAGCAGTTCTTC. Amino acids: CASSQAVSGGFYNEQFF.

This chain uses TRBV13 with TRBJ1-4; D possibly corresponds to TRBD1 (5 bases). Trimming left V 5 bases short and J 3 bases short, with 10 bases between. Germline CDR1 reads PRHDT; CDR2 reads FYEKMQ (reference sequence). The CDR3 has 14 residues. The CDR3 DNA is TGTGCCAGCAGCCAGGGCCCTTCTAATGAAAAACTGTTTTTT. It codes for CASSQGPSNEKLFF.

This clone was recorded only once. The gene calls are TRBV18 and TRBJ1-3; D gene unclear. The germline V gene encodes CDR1 KGHSH and CDR2 LQKENI. The CDR3 is made up of 15 amino acids. With 3 bases removed from V and 0 bases from J, the gap between germline ends came to 9 bases. CDR3 residues: CASSPGSSSGNTIYF. CDR3 DNA: TGTGCCAGCTCACCGGGTAGCAGCTCTGGAAACACCATATATTTT.

V and J are TRBV5-1 and TRBJ2-1, with 7 bases fitting TRBD2. The CDR3 sequence is 15 residues long. J lost 4 bases, V lost 4 bases, and 8 bases had no gene match. The V gene's germline CDR1 is SGHRS and CDR2 YFSETQ. CDR3 sequence reads: CASSRLGGEYNEQFF. In DNA form, the CDR3 reads TGCGCCAGCAGCCGCCTTGGGGGGGAGTACAATGAGCAGTTCTTC. Complete variable domain (other parts from reference TRBV5-1 and TRBJ2-1): KAGVTQTPRYLIKTRGQQVTLSCSPISGHRSVSWYQQTPGQGLQFLFEYFSETQRNKGNFPGRFSGRQFSNSRSEMNVSTLELGDSALYLCASSRLGGEYNEQFFGPGTRLTVL.

CDR3 amino acids: CASSISPHRGREDTQYF. DNA of the CDR3: TGTGCCAGTAGTATCTCGCCTCACAGGGGGCGCGAGGATACGCAGTATTTT. The chain carries TRBV19 and TRBJ2-3, with 9 positions matching TRBD1. V dropped 3 bases and J dropped 6; count of bases not matched to a gene: 13. The germline V gene encodes CDR1 LNHDA and CDR2 SQIVND (reference sequence). CDR3 length equals 17 residues.

The chain joins TRBV7-2 to TRBJ1-1, with D uncertain. CDR1 is SGHTA, CDR2 FQGNSA, per germline. V was shortened by 7 bases and J by 0 bases, with 15 bases between the two germline ends. This CDR3 region has 15 residues. As DNA, the CDR3 is TGTGCCAGCACCGCAACTCGTGGGATGAACACTGAAGCTTTCTTT. It is translated as CASTATRGMNTEAFF.

J is TRBJ2-7 and V is TRBV6-1; D is perhaps TRBD1 (6 bases). V lost 1 base to trimming and J lost 6 bases, with 10 bases between them. The germline V gene encodes CDR1 MNHNS and CDR2 SASEGT. CDR3 length: 13 residues. CDR3 amino acids: CASSEEGRGEQYF. The CDR3, as DNA: TGTGCCAGCAGTGAAGAGGGCAGGGGCGAGCAGTACTTC.

As for this clone: Within the sample, other DNA sequences also encode this same CDR3. The chain recombines TRBV24-1 with TRBJ2-7; D is unresolved. This CDR3 region has 13 residues. Germline V gene sequence: CDR1 KGHDR, CDR2 SFDVKD. V was clipped by 3 bases and J by 3 bases, with 8 bases between them. DNA of the CDR3: TGTGCCACCAGTGATCCGGGTTTCTACGAGCAGTACTTC. It encodes CATSDPGFYEQYF.

V and J are TRBV5-1 and TRBJ1-6, with 9 bases fitting TRBD1. CDR1 is SGHRS, CDR2 YFSETQ, per germline. This CDR3 has 15 amino acids. V gave up 3 bases and J gave up 5 bases; unmatched junction bases: 3. The CDR3 DNA reads as TGCGCCAGCAGCTGGGACAGGGCCAATAATTCACCCCTCCACTTT. Amino acids: CASSWDRANNSPLHF. Full variable domain (missing parts from reference TRBV5-1 and TRBJ1-6): KAGVTQTPRYLIKTRGQQVTLSCSPISGHRSVSWYQQTPGQGLQFLFEYFSETQRNKGNFPGRFSGRQFSNSRSEMNVSTLELGDSALYLCASSWDRANNSPLHFGNGTRLTVT.

The rearrangement uses TRBV29-1 and TRBJ1-1, with D uncertain. Trimming took off 5 bases at V and 8 bases at J, with 3 bases between the two ends. Germline lookup yields CDR1 SQVTM and CDR2 ANQGSEA. The CDR3 spans 8 residues. The CDR3 DNA reads as TGCAGCGTTTCCGAAGCTTTCTTT. As protein: CSVSEAFF. The whole variable domain, remainder taken from reference TRBV29-1 and TRBJ1-1, is SAVISQKPSRDICQRGTSLTIQCQVDSQVTMMFWYRQQPGQSLTLIATANQGSEATYESGFVIDKFPISRPNLTFSTLTVSNMSPEDSSIYLCSVSEAFFGQGTRLTVV.

This clone is a singleton in its sample. V gene TRBV7-2 combines with J gene TRBJ2-7; 9 nucleotides agree with TRBD2. The germline gives CDR1 SGHTA, CDR2 FQGNSA. The CDR3 is made up of 17 amino acids. V shed 5 bases, J shed 5 bases, and the junction held 16 bases outside the gene matches. The CDR3, as DNA: TGTGCCAGCAGCCCTTCACCCCCGGGCGGGGGGGAAAACGAGCAGTACTTC. Encoded protein: CASSPSPPGGGENEQYF.

This clone was recorded only once. The V call is TRBV10-2, the J call TRBJ1-1; no clear D. Per germline, CDR1 WSHSY and CDR2 SAAADI. There are 14 residues in the CDR3. V shed 3 bases and J shed 4 bases, with 12 bases lying between them. The CDR3 DNA sequence: TGCGCCAGCAGTGAAAATCCCACTGGCACTGAAGCTTTCTTT. It translates to CASSENPTGTEAFF.

This chain connects TRBV19 to TRBJ1-2, with D hard to call. Looked up from germline, CDR1 is LNHDA and CDR2 is SQIVND (reference sequence). CDR3 length: 14 amino acids. Trimming left V 1 base short and J 6 bases short, with 12 bases between. In nucleotides, the CDR3 is TGTGCCAGTAGTATAGGAGGAGCCAGCCATGGCTACACCTTC. Amino acids: CASSIGGASHGYTF. The whole variable domain, remainder taken from reference TRBV19 and TRBJ1-2, is DGGITQSPKYLFRKEGQNVTLSCEQNLNHDAMYWYRQDPGQGLRLIYYSQIVNDFQKGDIAEGYSVSREKKESFPLTVTSAQKNPTAFYLCASSIGGASHGYTFGSGTRLTVV.

This chain links TRBV18 with TRBJ2-7; possibly TRBD2 for D (6 bases). CDR3 length: 13 residues. The germline V gene encodes CDR1 KGHSH and CDR2 LQKENI. V lost 3 bases, J lost 3 bases, and 9 bases lay in between. DNA of the CDR3: TGTGCCAGCTCACCCGGGACTGGCTACGAGCAGTACTTC. Amino acid sequence: CASSPGTGYEQYF. Full variable domain (missing parts from reference TRBV18 and TRBJ2-7): NAGVMQNPRHLVRRRGQEARLRCSPMKGHSHVYWYRQLPEEGLKFMVYLQKENIIDESGMPKERFSAEFPKEGPSILRIQQVVRGDSAAYFCASSPGTGYEQYFGPGTRLTVT.

The chain links TRBV29-1 to TRBJ1-1; 8 bases map to TRBD1. Losses at the gene ends were 6 bases for V and 1 base for J; bases not matched to a gene: 10. The CDR3 length is 15 residues. Germline V gene sequence: CDR1 SQVTM, CDR2 ANQGSEA. CDR3 region: CSVGLTGAPNTEAFF. The CDR3 region has the DNA TGCAGCGTCGGCCTGACAGGGGCCCCGAACACTGAAGCTTTCTTT.

The chain carries TRBV5-1 and TRBJ1-2; 8 bases are shared with TRBD1. Germline CDR1 reads SGHRS; CDR2 reads YFSETQ. Losses at the gene ends were 1 base for V and 2 bases for J; bases not matched to a gene: 1. The CDR3 extends over 14 amino acids. CDR3 sequence: CASSLWTGNYGYTF. The CDR3 DNA is TGCGCCAGCAGCTTGTGGACAGGGAACTATGGCTACACCTTC.

This clone has just one count. J is TRBJ1-4 and V is TRBV4-3, with D perhaps TRBD1 (5 bases). The CDR3 is made up of 15 amino acids. The V and J ends lost 1 base and 2 bases respectively, with 8 bases between them. Germline lookup yields CDR1 LGHNA and CDR2 YSLEER. Here the CDR3 DNA reads TGCGCCAGCAGCCAAGGCGGGGGGACTAATGAAAAACTGTTTTTT. It codes for CASSQGGGTNEKLFF.

This clone has just a few counts. This rearrangement joins TRBV27 to TRBJ1-2, with a tentative D call TRBD1 (6 bases). The CDR3 spans 15 residues. Germline values: CDR1 MNHEY, CDR2 SMNVEV (reference sequence). V was shortened by 5 bases and J by 0 bases, with 13 bases between the two germline ends. The CDR3 region has the DNA TGTGCCAGCAGTACACTACAGGGCACTAACTATGGCTACACCTTC. It encodes CASSTLQGTNYGYTF.

The chain uses TRBV4-3 and TRBJ2-7; a possible D gene is TRBD1 (5 bases). The CDR3 has 15 amino acids. Germline values: CDR1 LGHNA, CDR2 YSLEER. Trimming pared 1 base from V and 3 bases from J, leaving 13 bases between. In nucleotides, the CDR3 is TGCGCCAGCAGCCAAGGTGCGCAGGGTTACTACGAGCAGTACTTC. Its translation: CASSQGAQGYYEQYF.